This TCR beta chain derives from a study of blood T cell repertoires in COVID-19. The overall study: Both acute and convalescent COVID-19 samples were obtained from the United States, Italy and Spain. The cDNA or gDNA used as material had been derived from T cells, B-cell-depleted T cells, or PBMCs.

Per the original data handling: Estimation of nucleated cell counts was performed using reference gene primer amplification. TCRdb's copy holds only in-frame clones and misses some; the assay was immunoSEQ multiplex PCR. The V and J calls and clone size come from that table; D and trimming were worked out from the DNA. The sample has 100,000 to 150,000 clones, 84% seen once. Sequencing was done on a sample of peripheral blood. This receptor was identified in a woman between 25 and 40 years old who had recovered from COVID-19.

CDR3 DNA sequence: TGTGCCAGCAGCCAAGTAGCGGGAGGCCCCACCTACGAGCAGTACTTC. Its translation: CASSQVAGGPTYEQYF. The chain carries TRBV4-2 and TRBJ2-7; 10 nucleotides align to TRBD2. Looked up from germline, CDR1 is LGHNA and CDR2 is YNFKEQ. The CDR3 has 16 residues. V shed 1 base, J shed 2 bases, and the junction held 5 bases outside the gene matches.